One sample yielded the 19 T cell receptor beta chains listed below, sequenced in a study of monozygotic twins with inflammatory bowel disease. Using the 5' RACE reads, TCRdb records one entry per CDR3 protein without DNA. The sample includes more than 300,000 distinct CDR3 sequences. Material: blood. These receptors were taken from a human donor with ulcerative colitis or Crohn's disease, or a healthy co-twin of an affected twin (not recorded which).

The chain carries TRBV5-6 and TRBJ2-2. The CDR3 has 17 residues. CDR1 SGHDT and CDR2 YYEEEE come from the germline V gene. The CDR3 sequence: CASSLQHSLGNTGELFF.

The genes are TRBV6-2 or TRBV6-3 and TRBJ2-2; TCRdb's D call, TRBD1, is unchecked because there is no DNA. There are 14 residues in the CDR3. The V gene's germline CDR1 is MNHEY and CDR2 SVGEGT. CDR3 in amino acids: CASRGQGRAGELFF.

The gene calls are TRBV18 and TRBJ2-1; TCRdb names TRBD2, which stays unverified in the absence of DNA. This CDR3 spans 16 amino acids. Germline CDR1 reads KGHSH; CDR2 reads LQKENI. CDR3 region: CASSPLGAGSYNEQFF.

J is TRBJ2-6 and V is TRBV2; without DNA, the TCRdb call of TRBD1 cannot be checked. CDR1 SNHLY and CDR2 FYNNEI come from the germline V gene. The length of the CDR3 is 15 residues. The CDR3 loop is CASNARGVGANVLTF.

The chain joins TRBV5-1 to TRBJ2-4. The CDR3 length is 16 residues. Germline V lookup: CDR1 SGHRS, CDR2 YFSETQ. CDR3 residues: CASSLARTAIGNIQYF.

The chain has TRBV7-2 and TRBJ2-7. This CDR3 spans 14 amino acids. Looked up from germline, CDR1 is SGHTA and CDR2 is FQGNSA. The CDR3 protein is CASSFTASSYEQYF.

The chain employs TRBV12-3 or TRBV12-4 and TRBJ1-6. The CDR3 has 18 residues. CDR3 sequence: CASSLEVGSRLSNSPLHF.

The gene calls are TRBV7-2 and TRBJ1-3. The CDR3 is made up of 14 amino acids. Germline V gene lookup returns CDR1 SGHTA and CDR2 FQGNSA. The chain's CDR3 is CASSLVRQGNTIYF.

The rearrangement links TRBV11-1 to TRBJ2-3; TCRdb returns TRBD1, unconfirmable since there is no DNA. The CDR3 length is 21 residues. The V gene's germline CDR1 is SGHAT and CDR2 FQDESV (reference sequence). The CDR3 sequence is CASSLVAGTTAGRPSGGTQYF.

The genes are TRBV4-2 and TRBJ1-1; the TCRdb call, TRBD1, lacks DNA for checking. The germline V gene has CDR1 LGHNA and CDR2 YNFKEQ. CDR3 length: 14 residues. CDR3 in amino acids: CASSNRQGNTEAFF.

The gene calls are TRBV20-1 and TRBJ2-2. This CDR3 has 15 residues. From germline, CDR1 is DFQATT and CDR2 SNEGSKA (reference sequence). CDR3 sequence: CSARVPPHTTGELFF.

This chain uses TRBV5-1 with TRBJ2-3; the D call from TCRdb, TRBD2, cannot be confirmed without DNA. In germline, CDR1 is SGHRS, CDR2 YFSETQ. The CDR3 sequence is 17 residues long. The CDR3 loop is CASSFEFRAVSTDTQYF.

The gene calls are TRBV27 and TRBJ2-7; TCRdb's D call of TRBD1 is untestable without DNA. CDR1 is MNHEY, CDR2 SMNVEV, per germline (reference sequence). The length of the CDR3 is 14 residues. CDR3 in amino acids: CASSPRGGYYEQYF.

This chain links TRBV7-9 with TRBJ2-1; the D call from TCRdb, TRBD1, cannot be confirmed without DNA. CDR1 is SEHNR and CDR2 is FQNEAQ in the germline V gene (reference sequence). The CDR3 covers 13 residues. CDR3 sequence: CASSFGQGGEQFF.

The rearrangement links TRBV27 to TRBJ2-7; no DNA is available, so the TRBD1 call from TCRdb remains unchecked. This CDR3 region has 14 residues. The germline CDR1 and CDR2 sequences are MNHEY and SMNVEV (reference sequence). The CDR3 loop reads CASSPGTGKYEQYF.

This rearrangement joins TRBV12-3 or TRBV12-4 to TRBJ2-4; TCRdb lists TRBD2, though no DNA is available to test this call. The CDR3 extends over 15 amino acids. Here the CDR3 reads CASSFDLPAKNIQYF.

The chain carries TRBV20-1 and TRBJ2-6; TCRdb selects TRBD1, and the lack of DNA leaves this call unchecked. The CDR3 spans 17 residues. Germline V CDR1 and CDR2: DFQATT, SNEGSKA (reference sequence). Here the CDR3 reads CSATPGQGRSGANVLTF.

The V gene is TRBV2, the J gene TRBJ2-1; TCRdb indicates TRBD1, and absent DNA this call remains unverified. Germline V gives CDR1 SNHLY, CDR2 FYNNEI. The CDR3 is 15 residues long. The CDR3 sequence is CASMVGTGGLYEQFF.

V and J are TRBV10-3 and TRBJ2-5. CDR1 is ENHRY and CDR2 is SYGVKD in the germline V gene. This CDR3 is built from 13 residues. The CDR3 region is CAISERSEETQYF.